This T cell receptor (beta chain) was recorded in a study of radiation and T cells in renal cell carcinoma. Note on this clone: Its specificity is unknown.

General study results and limits: From baseline, blood top tumor clonotypes peaked at 2 weeks post-radiation.

V lost 6 bases and J lost 4; bases outside the gene matches: 12. The germline V gene has CDR1 LGHNA and CDR2 YSLEER. This CDR3 is 17 amino acids long. The time point was: blood 4 weeks post-SBRT, at nephrectomy. Treatment meaning: 15 Gy SBRT to primary tumor, nephrectomy 4 weeks later. Nephrectomy followed 15 Gy stereotactic body radiation by 4 weeks. Blood was sampled at baseline, 2 weeks and 4 weeks after SBRT. This renal cell carcinoma was of the clear cell type. Some clones are missing from TCRdb's copy, which holds only in-frame ones; the method was immunoSEQ multiplex PCR. Seen here are fewer than 200,000 clones, around 89% observed once, and the top ten hold about 11%.

This sequence originates from a woman aged 45-65 years with renal cell carcinoma. The genes are TRBV4-3 and TRBJ2-1; 10 bases fit TRBD2. Sequenced material: blood, taken from a patient whose treatment included radiotherapy and nephrectomy. CDR3 coding DNA: TGCGCCAGCAGTCCCACAGACCTAGCGGGGGCTTACAATGAGCAGTTCTTC. Translation: CASSPTDLAGAYNEQFF.